The 15 T cell receptor beta chains reported below all come from one sample, sequenced in a study of OX40 agonist ivuxolimab in advanced cancers. Clones were read by immunoSEQ multiplex PCR, and TCRdb kept only the in-frame ones, dropping some. Among 65,000 to 80,000 clones listed, 70% to 90% were seen once. The sample consisted of CD4+ or CD8+ T cells sorted from blood, taken in a trial of the OX40 agonist ivuxolimab. These TCRs come from an adult with an advanced solid tumor such as melanoma, head and neck, liver or kidney cancer.

The chain carries TRBV7-9 and TRBJ1-6, with D tentatively TRBD1 (5 bases). Germline CDR1 and CDR2: SEHNR and FQNEAQ (reference sequence). V gave up 7 bases and J gave up 9 bases, with 16 bases separating them. The CDR3 sequence is 14 residues long. CDR3 sequence (DNA): TGTGCCAGCACCGTGCGGGGGGAAGGTTCACCCCTCCACTTT. It yields the protein CASTVRGEGSPLHF. Filled out from reference TRBV7-9 and TRBJ1-6, the complete variable domain reads DTGVSQNPRHKITKRGQNVTFRCDPISEHNRLYWYRQTLGQGPEFLTYFQNEAQLEKSRLLSDRFSAERPKGSFSTLEIQRTEQGDSAMYLCASTVRGEGSPLHFGNGTRLTVT.

This chain uses TRBV5-1 with TRBJ2-3; possible D gene TRBD1, 7 bases. This CDR3 contains 13 residues. Germline V lookup: CDR1 SGHRS, CDR2 YFSETQ. Trimming left V 7 bases short and J 5 bases short, with 14 bases between. The CDR3 DNA reads TGCGCCAGCTCCCCCCAGGGGGGAGATACGCAGTATTTT. It translates to CASSPQGGDTQYF.

The chain joins TRBV5-4 to TRBJ1-5; D is unresolved. Germline CDR1 reads SGHNT; CDR2 reads YYREEE (reference sequence). The CDR3 contains 13 residues. V lost 4 bases, J lost 7 bases, and 12 bases lay in between. CDR3 coding DNA: TGTGCCAGCAGCCAAGATATGTTGCAGCCCCAGCATTTT. The encoded protein is CASSQDMLQPQHF. The full variable domain, with the rest looked up from reference TRBV5-4 and TRBJ1-5, is ETGVTQSPTHLIKTRGQQVTLRCSSQSGHNTVSWYQQALGQGPQFIFQYYREEENGRGNFPPRFSGLQFPNYSSELNVNALELDDSALYLCASSQDMLQPQHFGDGTRLSIL.

The chain links TRBV29-1 to TRBJ2-2, with TRBD2 matching over 10 bases. V trimming: 5 bases; J trimming: 5 bases; junction bases outside the gene matches: 5. The V gene's germline CDR1 is SQVTM and CDR2 ANQGSEA. This CDR3 has 14 amino acids. The CDR3 nucleotides are TGCAGCGTTCTACTAGCGGGGCATACCGGGGAGCTGTTTTTT. Its translation is CSVLLAGHTGELFF.

V usage is TRBV7-9 and J usage is TRBJ1-2; D gene uncertain. The CDR3 sequence is 12 residues long. Germline V gene data show CDR1 as SEHNR and CDR2 as FQNEAQ (reference sequence). Trimming stripped 2 bases from V and 3 bases from J, with 4 bases between. CDR3 protein: CASSLQDYGYTF. The CDR3, as DNA: TGTGCCAGCAGCTTACAGGACTATGGCTACACCTTC. The full variable domain, its missing parts supplied by reference TRBV7-9 and TRBJ1-2, is DTGVSQNPRHKITKRGQNVTFRCDPISEHNRLYWYRQTLGQGPEFLTYFQNEAQLEKSRLLSDRFSAERPKGSFSTLEIQRTEQGDSAMYLCASSLQDYGYTFGSGTRLTVV.

This sequence joins TRBV7-2 and TRBJ2-7; TRBD1 matches at 10 bases. The CDR3 has 13 residues. With V trimmed by 4 bases and J by 9 bases, 6 bases remained unmatched. Per germline, CDR1 SGHTA and CDR2 FQGNSA. The CDR3 loop reads CASSSGQGLGQYF. The CDR3 DNA is TGTGCCAGCAGCTCGGGACAGGGGTTGGGGCAGTACTTC.

This chain connects TRBV19 to TRBJ2-3, with D perhaps matching TRBD1 (6 bases). Germline V lookup: CDR1 LNHDA, CDR2 SQIVND (reference sequence). The CDR3 sequence is 14 residues long. With 5 bases removed from V and 6 bases from J, the gap between germline ends came to 15 bases. CDR3 sequence (DNA): TGTGCCAGTAGTCCGGGACACCCGATCGATACGCAGTATTTT. It codes for CASSPGHPIDTQYF.

The gene calls are TRBV18 and TRBJ1-5, with no clear D. Trimming stripped 5 bases from V and 4 bases from J, with 6 bases between. This CDR3 is 12 amino acids long. Germline V gives CDR1 KGHSH, CDR2 LQKENI. The CDR3 sequence is CASSTSNQPQHF. The CDR3 coding sequence is TGTGCCAGCTCAACTAGTAATCAGCCCCAGCATTTT.

This clone is medium-sized. This chain joins TRBV11-2 and TRBJ2-2; D not resolved. The germline CDR1 and CDR2 sequences are SGHAT and FQNNGV. The CDR3 runs to 16 residues. The V and J ends lost 1 base and 6 bases respectively, with 15 bases between them. The CDR3 spells CASSLASGGRSGELFF. CDR3 in DNA: TGTGCCAGCAGCTTAGCGTCAGGCGGAAGGTCCGGGGAGCTGTTTTTT.

This clone was detected once. The rearrangement links TRBV7-8 to TRBJ2-3; no firm D call. The CDR3 has 16 amino acids. In germline, CDR1 is SGHVS, CDR2 FQNEAQ. Trimming removed 3 bases at V and 0 bases at J, with 13 bases between. The CDR3 region has the DNA TGTGCCAGCAGCTTCCGGGCTATTTCTAGCACAGATACGCAGTATTTT. Translated, it gives CASSFRAISSTDTQYF.

The rearrangement uses TRBV7-4 and TRBJ1-5; 9 bases are a match to TRBD1. Germline V gene data show CDR1 as SGHVT and CDR2 as SQSDAQ. Losses at the gene ends were 7 bases for V and 9 bases for J; bases not matched to a gene: 13. The CDR3 runs 15 residues. CDR3 sequence: CASNRTGTGRWPQHF. CDR3 bases: TGTGCCAGCAACCGAACCGGGACAGGGCGGTGGCCCCAGCATTTT.

This clone was detected only a few times. The rearrangement links TRBV14 to TRBJ2-7, with D tentatively TRBD2 (6 bases). V lost 7 bases and J lost 4, with 11 bases in between. Germline-derived CDR1 and CDR2 are SGHDN and FVKESK. The CDR3 has 12 residues. CDR3 DNA sequence: TGTGCCAGCACCAACAGCGGGTACGAGCAGTACTTC. Protein: CASTNSGYEQYF.

Of note for this clone: The junction shows a germline mismatch at one end, possibly a read error. Other DNA sequences in this sample translate to the same CDR3. The rearrangement joins TRBV4-3 to TRBJ2-7; 7 bases line up with TRBD1. Germline loops: CDR1 LGHNA, CDR2 YSLEER. The CDR3 length is 15 residues. The CDR3 DNA reads as TGCGCCAGTAGCCAGTACAGGGGCGCCCCTTACGAGCAGTACTTC. Protein: CASSQYRGAPYEQYF.

The V call is TRBV9, the J call TRBJ2-1, with D maybe TRBD2 (7 bases). With 2 bases removed from V and 0 bases from J, the gap between germline ends came to 12 bases. The CDR3 runs to 16 residues. From germline, CDR1 is SGDLS and CDR2 YYNGEE. Here the CDR3 reads CASSVEGGYSYNEQFF. In DNA, the CDR3 is TGTGCCAGCAGCGTTGAGGGGGGGTACTCCTACAATGAGCAGTTCTTC.

The V gene is TRBV19, the J gene TRBJ1-2, with D perhaps TRBD1 (6 bases). The length of the CDR3 is 12 residues. Germline lookup yields CDR1 LNHDA and CDR2 SQIVND (reference sequence). V lost 10 bases and J 4 bases, leaving 13 bases between the germline ends. CDR3 region: CATKGGSYGYTF. The CDR3 nucleotides are TGTGCCACTAAGGGGGGCAGCTATGGCTACACCTTC.